The rows below give T cell receptor beta chains drawn from one sample of a study of shared clonotypes between healthy human individuals. Clones were sequenced by immunoSEQ multiplex PCR, and TCRdb holds only the in-frame ones, with some missing. The sample includes about 500,000 clones, 75% to 80% of them seen just once. The specimen sequenced was PBMCs. Receptor source: a woman in her forties in good health. Some clones in this sample may be carry-over from other donors' samples. The CDR3 runs from the conserved cysteine through the conserved F or W. The order of the fields is V gene, D gene, CDR3 protein. The D gene is left open where the match is weak.

V: TRBV15
D: TRBD1
CDR3: CATSRDRGQTEAFF

V: TRBV7-6
D: TRBD2
CDR3: CASSSSGRTYNEQFF

V: TRBV7-2
D: TRBD2
CDR3: CASSSGRANEQFF

V: TRBV5-4
D: NA
CDR3: CASSLVPVTEAFF

V: TRBV19
D: TRBD1
CDR3: CASSARGRPGQETQYF

V: TRBV28
D: NA
CDR3: CATGPWRQNSNQPQHF

V: TRBV7-8
D: TRBD2
CDR3: CASSLESGSNYEQYF

V: TRBV30
D: NA
CDR3: CAWARSGNSYEQYF

V: TRBV5-1
D: TRBD2
CDR3: CASSPTGGFRSSYEQYF

V: TRBV9
D: NA
CDR3: CASSGRPQAVYGYTF

V: TRBV6-1
D: NA
CDR3: CASSKDAYYGYTF

V: TRBV5-1
D: NA
CDR3: CASSLGSTGTGNTIYF

V: TRBV2
D: NA
CDR3: CASIGNPSTDTQYF

V: TRBV6-1
D: NA
CDR3: CASSYNSNQPQHF

V: TRBV21-1
D: NA
CDR3: CATIPGQGLNQPQHF

V: TRBV5-1
D: TRBD1
CDR3: CASSPDRLDQPQHF

V: TRBV5-1
D: TRBD2
CDR3: CASSLLAGSQETQYF

V: TRBV7-8
D: TRBD2
CDR3: CASIRVGGRQETQYF

V: TRBV5-6
D: NA
CDR3: CASSLAGVHSGNTIYF

V: TRBV5-1
D: TRBD1
CDR3: CASSLAGTGGEKLFF

V: TRBV9
D: NA
CDR3: CASSPRQGGSYEQYF

V: TRBV30
D: NA
CDR3: CAWAKGHQPYEQYF

V: TRBV1
D: NA
CDR3: CTSSSQSGNEQFF

V: TRBV11-2
D: NA
CDR3: CASSSGPETGNTIYF

V: TRBV5-7
D: NA
CDR3: CASRPKGRVCGNTIYF

V: TRBV10-1
D: NA
CDR3: CASSEFVPGGVTGELFF

V: TRBV28
D: NA
CDR3: CASSSLRKDYNEQFF

V: TRBV30
D: NA
CDR3: CAWSRNYEQYF

V: TRBV19
D: TRBD1
CDR3: CASSDRQGFGNQPQHF

V: TRBV2
D: TRBD2
CDR3: CASRRGLAGENEQYF

V: TRBV28
D: NA
CDR3: CASQTGHSGNTIYF

V: TRBV28
D: TRBD1
CDR3: CASQPLTGAKDNEQFF

V: TRBV18
D: TRBD1
CDR3: CASSPRAGTGQGYGYTF

V: TRBV7-3
D: TRBD2
CDR3: CASSSRGGSGRDEQFF

V: TRBV18
D: NA
CDR3: CASSLAGDLNEKLFF

V: TRBV2
D: NA
CDR3: CASSTRTVATNEKLFF

V: TRBV7-3
D: TRBD1
CDR3: CASSYRTGVDNEQFF

V: TRBV6-6
D: NA
CDR3: CASSYADSYEQYF

V: TRBV5-1
D: TRBD1
CDR3: CASSRSGTGVPSGNTIYF

V: TRBV5-1
D: TRBD2
CDR3: CASSLVGSGRDEQYF

V: TRBV28
D: NA
CDR3: CASSWVVDQPQHF

V: TRBV27
D: NA
CDR3: CASSLLGGGRVEAFF

V: TRBV5-1
D: NA
CDR3: CASSLRQSNNYGYTF

V: TRBV19
D: NA
CDR3: CASSGGETQYF

V: TRBV7-9
D: NA
CDR3: CASSLIQGGGGYTF

V: TRBV5-4
D: TRBD2
CDR3: CASSLDVGLAGGPDTQYF

V: TRBV9
D: TRBD2
CDR3: CASSLRDYTAYEQYF

V: TRBV7-6
D: TRBD2
CDR3: CASGTSGIRLGTQYF

V: TRBV9
D: NA
CDR3: CASSAAGTNNEQFF

V: TRBV6-1
D: NA
CDR3: CASSEEGGTGSNEQYF

V: TRBV30
D: NA
CDR3: CAWSVTYGYTF

V: TRBV21-1
D: NA
CDR3: CASSLARGIPQDTQYF

V: TRBV29-1
D: TRBD1
CDR3: CSAKTGERPDGYTF